The sequence of this TCR beta chain was determined in a study of T-cell memory formation after mild COVID-19 (TCRdb year 2021). With respect to the entire study: TCR sequence clusters from the two donors were largely donor specific. Longitudinal TCRalpha and TCRbeta repertoire sequencing tracked T-cell clones expanding and contracting after mild COVID-19 in two donors. Two young, previously healthy adult volunteers made up the cohort, one male and one female. The paper as a whole reports these results and caveats: Only two mild cases were covered by the study, and larger cohorts that include severe cases with pre-infection samples were considered necessary. Contracting CD4+ clones appeared mostly in the CM and EM memory subsets, whereas CD8+ clones were enriched in EMRA. The detection of some responding clones in pre-infection memory suggests that pre-existing cross-reactive memory T cells joined the SARS-CoV-2 response. SARS-CoV-2 specificity of the second-wave clones peaking on day 37 was not confirmed. Clones contracting from day 15 to 85 had balanced CD4/CD8 phenotypes, while a second wave expanding from day 15 to 37 was biased towards CD4+.

In regard to this clonotype: Its target antigen remains unknown. No much larger clone is present one base from it, and per-base qualities are unavailable.

PBMCs were isolated by Ficoll-Paque density gradient centrifugation. Sequencing was performed on an Illumina NovaSeq 6000. TCRalpha and TCRbeta cDNA libraries were constructed by 5'RACE with constant-segment primers, with sample barcodes and unique molecular identifiers being introduced. RNA was extracted from every sample with Trizol reagent. Amplification of the libraries took two PCR steps, and the second step added a second sample barcode plus Illumina TruSeq adapters. Sequencing of the libraries was done on an Illumina NovaSeq, producing 2 x 150 bp paired-end reads. Per the source publication's procedure: Reads were demultiplexed and collapsed into UMI-guided consensus sequences with migec v1.2.7. Using mixcr v2.1.11, the UMI consensuses were aligned to TRA and TRB V and J templates and assembled into clonotypes. A clonotype was counted as expanded or contracted only when both edgeR and NoisET called the clonotype significant, with the noise models trained on biological replicates. For edgeR calls, a false discovery rate-adjusted p below 0.01 and a log2 fold-change threshold of 1 were applied. As an exploratory analysis of dynamics, PCA with hierarchical clustering was applied to max-normalized trajectories of the 1000 most abundant clonotypes. The CD4 or CD8 phenotype of responding clones was assigned using the separately sequenced CD4+ and CD8+ repertoires. TCRdb itself trimmed the public reads at Q25 with fastp, ran MiXCR and retained productive beta chains. Under each unique CDR3 protein, matching rows form one entry showing the most common genes and DNA. In this record, the V and J calls reflect TCRdb's handling and not the investigators' own analysis. Across this sample there are about 560,000 distinct CDR3 sequences, with about 20% seen only once. The top ten clones comprise around 8.4% of the sample.

The CDR3 numbers 16 residues from cysteine through phenylalanine. The entry retains the CDR3 DNA only, 48 bases that are in frame from base 1. Sequences SGHVS (CDR1) and FNYEAQ (CDR2) are obtained from the germline V gene. The germline V end is reduced by 5 bases and the J end by 0 bases; junction bases left unmatched: 8. The clonotype originates from an adult woman who had mild COVID-19 (a few samples of this study predate the infection). The sample titles of this study are shuffled in the database, so cell type and time point are left out; the donor was told from shared clones. This receptor chain uses TRBV7-6 and TRBJ2-7, and 9 junctional nucleotides match TRBD1. Source material: PBMCs or a T cell subset sorted from them (not recorded which). The bases read TGTGCCAGCAGCACCGGACAGGGGTCGATCTCCTACGAGCAGTACTTC. Its translation reads: CASSTGQGSISYEQYF. With the rest looked up from the reference TRBV7-6 and TRBJ2-7 genes rather than sequenced, the full variable domain is GAGVSQSPRYKVTKRGQDVALRCDPISGHVSLYWYRQALGQGPEFLTYFNYEAQQDKSGLPNDRFSAERPEGSISTLTIQRTEQRDSAMYRCASSTGQGSISYEQYFGPGTRLTVT.